A single sample is the source of the 28 T cell receptor beta chains below, sequenced in a study of blood T cell repertoires in COVID-19. This table comes from immunoSEQ multiplex PCR, and its TCRdb copy is limited to in-frame clones, with some not included. The sample lists about 160,000 clones; about nine tenths were seen once. Material for sequencing was peripheral blood. These receptors originate from an older woman who had recovered from COVID-19.

The chain combines TRBV9 with TRBJ2-1; 10 bases align to TRBD2. In germline, CDR1 is SGDLS, CDR2 YYNGEE. CDR3 length: 17 amino acids. The V segment lost 2 bases and the J segment 5 bases; nucleotides outside the gene matches: 10. CDR3 loop: CASSVTTSGSGNNEQFF. The CDR3 bases are TGTGCCAGCAGCGTTACGACTAGCGGGTCGGGGAACAATGAGCAGTTCTTC.

The sample holds one count of this clone. This rearrangement joins TRBV6-6 to TRBJ1-1; 8 nucleotides align to TRBD1. V was clipped by 7 bases and J by 4 bases; unmatched bases: 8. The CDR3 totals 14 residues. In germline, CDR1 is MNHNY, CDR2 SVGAGI (reference sequence). DNA of the CDR3: TGTGCCAGCAACCAACAGGGGGTGAGCACTGAAGCTTTCTTT. As protein: CASNQQGVSTEAFF.

The V gene is TRBV5-1, the J gene TRBJ1-2; D not resolved. V dropped 4 bases and J dropped 6 bases, with 7 bases sitting between them. The CDR3 length is 11 residues. The germline V gene encodes CDR1 SGHRS and CDR2 YFSETQ. The CDR3 region has the DNA TGCGCCAGCAGCCCGGGAGATGGCTACACCTTC. This encodes CASSPGDGYTF.

Concerning this clone itself: Mismatch with germline at one junction end may stem from a read error. This chain links TRBV7-2 with TRBJ1-5; D is possibly TRBD1 (6 bases). This CDR3 is 14 amino acids long. Germline V CDR1 and CDR2: SGHTA, FQGNSA. The CDR3 loop is CASSVAQGNQPQHF. The CDR3 nucleotides read TGTGCCAGCAGCGTAGCACAGGGAAACCAGCCCCAGCATTTT.

The chain uses TRBV5-1 and TRBJ2-1; TRBD2 matches 7 bases. The CDR3 runs 16 residues. CDR1 SGHRS and CDR2 YFSETQ come from the germline V gene. Trimming cost V 4 bases and J 3 bases; bases outside gene matches: 10. CDR3 nucleotide sequence: TGCGCCAGCAGCCCCCGGGGAGCGGGGAACTACAATGAGCAGTTCTTC. Protein sequence: CASSPRGAGNYNEQFF.

V gene TRBV4-1 combines with J gene TRBJ2-6; 11 nucleotides agree with TRBD1. There are 19 residues in the CDR3. Trimming at V came to 6 bases and at J to 4 bases, leaving 14 bases not matched to a gene. Germline assignment: CDR1 MGHRA and CDR2 YSYEKL. This CDR3 reads CASRHPFRDRGSGANVLTF. CDR3 DNA sequence: TGCGCCAGCAGACATCCGTTCCGGGACAGGGGGTCGGGGGCCAACGTCCTGACTTTC.

The chain recombines TRBV9 with TRBJ2-7, with 7 bases matching TRBD1. The CDR3 has 15 residues. Germline V gene sequence: CDR1 SGDLS, CDR2 YYNGEE. Trimming at V came to 0 bases and at J to 4 bases, leaving 7 bases not matched to a gene. Written as DNA, the CDR3 is TGTGCCAGCAGCGTAGCCGGGGACAGCCATTACGAGCAGTACTTC. Encoded protein: CASSVAGDSHYEQYF.

This clone has only one observation. The chain couples TRBV7-2 to TRBJ1-2; 8 bases map to TRBD1. Looked up from germline, CDR1 is SGHTA and CDR2 is FQGNSA. This CDR3 spans 15 amino acids. V lost 5 bases to trimming and J lost 4 bases; unmatched junction nucleotides: 9. The CDR3 here is CASSSSGGGGYGYTF. Here the CDR3 DNA reads TGTGCCAGCAGCAGTTCAGGGGGCGGGGGCTATGGCTACACCTTC.

The gene calls are TRBV5-1 and TRBJ1-6; 7 nucleotides align to TRBD1. CDR1 is SGHRS, CDR2 YFSETQ, per germline. CDR3 length: 15 amino acids. V was clipped by 5 bases and J by 2 bases; unmatched bases: 4. The CDR3 nucleotides read TGCGCCAGCAGGACGACAGGGCCCTATAATTCACCCCTCCACTTT. Translated: CASRTTGPYNSPLHF.

This clone occurred a few times. The chain recombines TRBV19 with TRBJ1-6; no definite D call. Deletions cut 7 bases from V and 9 bases from J, with 7 bases between. From germline, CDR1 is LNHDA and CDR2 SQIVND (reference sequence). This CDR3 spans 11 amino acids. Here the CDR3 reads CASTRSSPLHF. The CDR3 coding sequence is TGTGCCAGTACGAGGTCTTCACCCCTCCACTTT. Combining the CDR3 with reference TRBV19 and TRBJ1-6 gives the whole variable domain DGGITQSPKYLFRKEGQNVTLSCEQNLNHDAMYWYRQDPGQGLRLIYYSQIVNDFQKGDIAEGYSVSREKKESFPLTVTSAQKNPTAFYLCASTRSSPLHFGNGTRLTVT.

The chain employs TRBV11-3 and TRBJ1-2, with D hard to call. V gave up 4 bases and J gave up 4 bases, with 16 bases separating them. CDR1 and CDR2 from the germline V gene are SGHNT and YENEEA. The CDR3 covers 15 residues. The CDR3 DNA follows: TGTGCCAGCAGCTCGGACTCTCGACTCCTCTATGGCTACACCTTC. This translates into CASSSDSRLLYGYTF.

The V and J genes are TRBV5-5 and TRBJ2-3, with a weak D call TRBD1 (5 bases). The germline CDR1 and CDR2 sequences are SGHKS and YYEKEE (reference sequence). The CDR3 has 15 amino acids. Trimming removed 2 bases from V and 2 bases from J, with 12 bases in between. Written as DNA, the CDR3 is TGTGCCAGCAGCTTCGCAGGGCCGCCCACAGATACGCAGTATTTT. Its translation is CASSFAGPPTDTQYF.

V is TRBV5-4 and J is TRBJ2-5, with TRBD2 matching 13 bases. The CDR3 loop spans 18 amino acids. Germline V gene data show CDR1 as SGHNT and CDR2 as YYREEE (reference sequence). J lost 7 bases, V lost 0 bases, and 12 bases had no gene match. The CDR3 here is CASSLGTSGGRGKGTQYF. Here the CDR3 DNA reads TGTGCCAGCAGCTTGGGGACTAGCGGGGGCCGGGGAAAGGGGACCCAGTACTTC.

The chain is built from TRBV19 and TRBJ1-2; D remains unclear. In germline, CDR1 is LNHDA, CDR2 SQIVND (reference sequence). This CDR3 region has 11 residues. The V gene lost 9 bases and the J gene lost 3 bases, with 8 bases spanning the gap. The CDR3 coding sequence is TGTGCCAGCCTAAAAGACTATGGCTACACCTTC. Its translation is CASLKDYGYTF.

The chain uses TRBV29-1 and TRBJ2-5, with a possible D match to TRBD1 (6 bases). The CDR3 length is 14 residues. V shed 4 bases and J shed 5 bases, with 17 bases lying between them. The germline gives CDR1 SQVTM, CDR2 ANQGSEA. CDR3 loop: CSVVQGSMSETQYF. The DNA of the CDR3 is TGCAGCGTTGTACAGGGTAGTATGTCTGAGACCCAGTACTTC.

J is TRBJ2-5 and V is TRBV7-6; 10 nucleotides align to TRBD1. This CDR3 is 14 amino acids long. The J segment lost 8 bases and the V segment lost 4 bases, leaving 7 bases of the junction unmatched. Germline assignment: CDR1 SGHVS and CDR2 FNYEAQ. The chain's CDR3 is CASSWPGQGSTQYF. The CDR3 nucleotides read TGTGCCAGCAGCTGGCCGGGACAGGGGAGTACCCAGTACTTC.

This rearrangement joins TRBV11-3 to TRBJ2-5; maybe TRBD1 (6 bases). V lost 4 bases and J 2 bases, leaving 8 bases between the germline ends. Germline V CDR1 and CDR2: SGHNT, YENEEA. This CDR3 contains 13 residues. The CDR3 DNA sequence: TGTGCCAGCAGCTCAGGGGTTCAAGAGACCCAGTACTTC. Translated: CASSSGVQETQYF.

The chain recombines TRBV10-1 with TRBJ2-5; weak D call: TRBD1 (6 bases). Trimming pared 8 bases from V and 2 bases from J, leaving 15 bases between. Germline V gives CDR1 WNHNN, CDR2 SYGVQD (reference sequence). The CDR3 sequence is 14 residues long. Here the CDR3 reads CASSTDRSQETQYF. The CDR3 bases are TGCGCCAGCTCTACTGACAGGTCACAAGAGACCCAGTACTTC.

The chain is built from TRBV24-1 and TRBJ2-2; weak D call: TRBD1 (5 bases). CDR3 length: 15 residues. Between the trimmed V and J ends, which lost 0 bases and 3 bases, there was a span of 7 bases. Per the germline V gene, CDR1 is KGHDR and CDR2 is SFDVKD. The CDR3 is CATSDLVRDTGELFF. The CDR3, as DNA: TGTGCCACCAGTGATTTGGTCAGGGACACCGGGGAGCTGTTTTTT.

The chain carries TRBV11-2 and TRBJ1-1; D perhaps matches TRBD1 (6 bases). This CDR3 is 14 amino acids long. Trimming stripped 5 bases from V and 3 bases from J, with 13 bases between. CDR1 and CDR2 (germline): SGHAT, FQNNGV. The CDR3 DNA is TGTGCCAGCAGCCCCGGGACATCGTACACTGAAGCTTTCTTT. This encodes CASSPGTSYTEAFF.

V usage is TRBV4-1 and J usage is TRBJ2-4; 10 bases are shared with TRBD2. After removal of 1 base from V and 6 bases from J, the junction contained 6 bases not matched to a gene. Germline V gene lookup returns CDR1 MGHRA and CDR2 YSYEKL. The CDR3 runs 16 residues. The CDR3 DNA reads TGCGCCAGCAGCCAAGTAGGAGTAGCGGGGGGAAACATTCAGTACTTC. This encodes CASSQVGVAGGNIQYF.

V usage is TRBV6-5 and J usage is TRBJ2-7; 7 nucleotides align to TRBD1. The CDR3 has 15 amino acids. CDR1 is MNHEY, CDR2 SVGAGI, per germline. Losses at the gene ends were 5 bases for V and 3 bases for J; bases not matched to a gene: 10. The CDR3 DNA reads TGTGCCAGCAGTCCCGAAAGACAGGGTGGCTACGAGCAGTACTTC. Translation gives CASSPERQGGYEQYF.

This rearrangement joins TRBV7-9 to TRBJ2-1; a weak D match, TRBD2 (6 bases). V lost 5 bases and J lost 0, with 14 bases in between. The V gene's germline CDR1 is SEHNR and CDR2 FQNEAQ (reference sequence). The CDR3 has 16 residues. CDR3 protein: CASSHLGLSSYNEQFF. Written as DNA, the CDR3 is TGTGCCAGCAGCCACCTAGGACTAAGCTCCTACAATGAGCAGTTCTTC.

Here the CDR3 DNA reads TGCGCCAGCAGAGTGGGGGAGGCCACTGAAGCTTTCTTT. Protein product: CASRVGEATEAFF. The chain has TRBV5-1 and TRBJ1-1; TRBD1 might be the D (5 bases). Trimming left V 5 bases short and J 4 bases short, with 12 bases between. The CDR3 covers 13 residues. Germline lookup yields CDR1 SGHRS and CDR2 YFSETQ. The full variable domain, rest sourced from reference TRBV5-1 and TRBJ1-1, is KAGVTQTPRYLIKTRGQQVTLSCSPISGHRSVSWYQQTPGQGLQFLFEYFSETQRNKGNFPGRFSGRQFSNSRSEMNVSTLELGDSALYLCASRVGEATEAFFGQGTRLTVV.

This sequence joins TRBV6-5 and TRBJ1-5; TRBD1 matches at 8 bases. The V gene end was trimmed by 5 bases and the J gene end by 0 bases; junction bases not matched to a gene: 3. The CDR3 spans 15 residues. Germline V gene data show CDR1 as MNHEY and CDR2 as SVGAGI. The CDR3 nucleotides read TGTGCCAGCAGTCGACAGGGGATTAGCAATCAGCCCCAGCATTTT. As protein: CASSRQGISNQPQHF.

This clone was detected once. The CDR3 protein is CATWTGLKEAFF. The CDR3 region has the DNA TGTGCCACGTGGACGGGACTGAAAGAAGCTTTCTTT. The chain carries TRBV7-9 and TRBJ1-1, with D possibly TRBD1 on 5 matching bases. The V and J ends lost 10 bases and 8 bases respectively, with 17 bases between them. This CDR3 contains 12 residues. Germline values: CDR1 SEHNR, CDR2 FQNEAQ (reference sequence). The variable domain in full, with the rest retrieved from reference TRBV7-9 and TRBJ1-1, is DTGVSQNPRHKITKRGQNVTFRCDPISEHNRLYWYRQTLGQGPEFLTYFQNEAQLEKSRLLSDRFSAERPKGSFSTLEIQRTEQGDSAMYLCATWTGLKEAFFGQGTRLTVV.

The V and J genes are TRBV5-6 and TRBJ2-3; D unclear. CDR1 is SGHDT, CDR2 YYEEEE, per germline. Trimming pared 6 bases from V and 14 bases from J, leaving 28 bases between. The CDR3 spans 15 residues. CDR3 region: CASTSIRFRSDTGYF. The CDR3, as DNA: TGTGCCAGCACCTCTATTAGGTTCCGCTCAGATACGGGGTATTTT.

The chain combines TRBV9 with TRBJ1-6, with D perhaps matching TRBD1 (6 bases). V lost 3 bases, J lost 0 bases, and 13 bases lay in between. The CDR3 has 17 amino acids. Germline assignment: CDR1 SGDLS and CDR2 YYNGEE. This CDR3 reads CASSGTEVSSYNSPLHF. The CDR3 DNA reads as TGTGCCAGCAGCGGGACAGAAGTTAGCTCCTATAATTCACCCCTCCACTTT.